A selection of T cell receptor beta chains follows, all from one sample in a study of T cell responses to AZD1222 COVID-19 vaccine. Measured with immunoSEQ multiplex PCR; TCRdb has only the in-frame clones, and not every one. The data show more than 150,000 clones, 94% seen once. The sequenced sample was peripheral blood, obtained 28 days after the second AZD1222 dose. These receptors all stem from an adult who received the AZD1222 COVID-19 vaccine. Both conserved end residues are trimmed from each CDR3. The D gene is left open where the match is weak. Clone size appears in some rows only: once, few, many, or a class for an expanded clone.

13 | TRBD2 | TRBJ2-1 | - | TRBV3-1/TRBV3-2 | ASSLTLAGGNEQF
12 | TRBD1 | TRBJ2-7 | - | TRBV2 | ASSDRGPLYEQY
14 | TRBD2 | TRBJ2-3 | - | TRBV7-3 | ASSPLAGASTDTQY
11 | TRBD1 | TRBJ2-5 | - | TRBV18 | ASSPTGGETQY
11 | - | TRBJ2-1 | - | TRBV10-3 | ATSTESYNEQF
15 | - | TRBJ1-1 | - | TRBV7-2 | ASSSRLGGGENTEAF
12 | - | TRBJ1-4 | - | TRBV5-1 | ASSGGRYNEKLF
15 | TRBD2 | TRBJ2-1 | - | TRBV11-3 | ASSSGLAGGQYNEQF
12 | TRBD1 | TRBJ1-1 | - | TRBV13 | ASSHDRGLTEAF
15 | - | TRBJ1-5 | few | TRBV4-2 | ASSQDLWAGPSQPQH
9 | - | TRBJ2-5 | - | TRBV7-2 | ASSFGETQY
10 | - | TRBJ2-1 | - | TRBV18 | ASSSDQNEQF
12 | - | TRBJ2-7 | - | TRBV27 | ASSLRPGSYEQY
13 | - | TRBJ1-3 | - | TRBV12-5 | ASGSGGGPGNTIY
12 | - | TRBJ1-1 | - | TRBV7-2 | ASSLLGMNTEAF
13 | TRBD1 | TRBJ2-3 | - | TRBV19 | ASSAGTGYTDTQY
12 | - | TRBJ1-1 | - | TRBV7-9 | ASSLEGEDTEAF